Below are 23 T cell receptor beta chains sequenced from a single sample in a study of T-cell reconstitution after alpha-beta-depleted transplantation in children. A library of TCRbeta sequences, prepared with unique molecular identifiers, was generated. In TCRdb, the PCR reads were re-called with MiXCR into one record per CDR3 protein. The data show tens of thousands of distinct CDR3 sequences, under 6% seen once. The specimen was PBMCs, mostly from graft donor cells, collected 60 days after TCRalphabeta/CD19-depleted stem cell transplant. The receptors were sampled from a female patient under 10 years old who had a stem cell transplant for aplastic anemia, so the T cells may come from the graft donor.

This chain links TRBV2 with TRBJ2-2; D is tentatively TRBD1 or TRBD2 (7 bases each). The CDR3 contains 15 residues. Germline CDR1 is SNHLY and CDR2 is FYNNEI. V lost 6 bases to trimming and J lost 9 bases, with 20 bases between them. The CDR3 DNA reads TGTGCCAGCAGAGCCCTCGGGACAGCGGGGTGGGAGCTGTTTTTT. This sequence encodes CASRALGTAGWELFF.

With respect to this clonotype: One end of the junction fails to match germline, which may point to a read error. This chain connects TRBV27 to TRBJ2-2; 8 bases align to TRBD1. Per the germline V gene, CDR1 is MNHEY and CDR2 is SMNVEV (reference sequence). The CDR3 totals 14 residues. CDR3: CPSTRTGNTGELFF. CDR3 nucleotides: TGTCCCAGCACCCGGACAGGGAATACCGGGGAGCTGTTTTTT.

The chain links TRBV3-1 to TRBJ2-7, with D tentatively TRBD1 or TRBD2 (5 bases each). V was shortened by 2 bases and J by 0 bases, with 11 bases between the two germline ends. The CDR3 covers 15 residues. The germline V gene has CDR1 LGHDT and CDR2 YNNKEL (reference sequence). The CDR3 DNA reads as TGTGCCAGCAGCCAAATGAGGGGCTCCTCCTACGAGCAGTACTTC. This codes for CASSQMRGSSYEQYF.

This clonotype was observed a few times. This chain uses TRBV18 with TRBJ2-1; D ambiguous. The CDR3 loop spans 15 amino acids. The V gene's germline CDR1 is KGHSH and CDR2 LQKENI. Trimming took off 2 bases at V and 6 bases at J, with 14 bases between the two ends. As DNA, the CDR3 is TGTGCCAGCTCACCAGGCCTATCAGGTGCCAATGAGCAGTTCTTC. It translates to CASSPGLSGANEQFF.

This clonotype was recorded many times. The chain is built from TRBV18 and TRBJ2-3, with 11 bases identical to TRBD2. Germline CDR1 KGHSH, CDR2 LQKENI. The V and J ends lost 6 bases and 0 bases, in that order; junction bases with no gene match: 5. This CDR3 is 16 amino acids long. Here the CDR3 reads CASSPRLAGSTDTQYF. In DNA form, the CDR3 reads TGTGCCAGCTCCCCAAGACTAGCGGGGAGCACAGATACGCAGTATTTT.

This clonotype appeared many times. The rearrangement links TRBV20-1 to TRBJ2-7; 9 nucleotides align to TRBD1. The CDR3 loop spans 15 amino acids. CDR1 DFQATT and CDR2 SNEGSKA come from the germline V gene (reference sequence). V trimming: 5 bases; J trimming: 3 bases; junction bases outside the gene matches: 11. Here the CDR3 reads CSASNPGTGNYEQYF. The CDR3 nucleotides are TGCAGTGCTTCCAATCCCGGGACAGGGAACTACGAGCAGTACTTC.

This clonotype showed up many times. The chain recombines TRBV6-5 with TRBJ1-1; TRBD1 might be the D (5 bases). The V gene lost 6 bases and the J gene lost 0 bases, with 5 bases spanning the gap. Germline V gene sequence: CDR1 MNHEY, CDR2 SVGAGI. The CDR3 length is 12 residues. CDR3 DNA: TGTGCCAGCAGAGGGGTGAACACTGAAGCTTTCTTT. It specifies CASRGVNTEAFF.

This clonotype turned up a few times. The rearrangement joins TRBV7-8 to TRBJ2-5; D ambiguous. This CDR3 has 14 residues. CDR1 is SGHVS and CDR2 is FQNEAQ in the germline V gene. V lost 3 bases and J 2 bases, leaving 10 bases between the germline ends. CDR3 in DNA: TGTGCCAGCAGCTTTGGTCGGATTCAAGAGACCCAGTACTTC. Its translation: CASSFGRIQETQYF.

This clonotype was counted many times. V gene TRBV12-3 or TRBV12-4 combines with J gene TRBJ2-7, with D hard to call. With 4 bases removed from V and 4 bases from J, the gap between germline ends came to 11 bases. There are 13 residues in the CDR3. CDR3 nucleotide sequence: TGTGCCAGCAGTTACTCCAGTGGTTACGAGCAGTACTTC. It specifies CASSYSSGYEQYF.

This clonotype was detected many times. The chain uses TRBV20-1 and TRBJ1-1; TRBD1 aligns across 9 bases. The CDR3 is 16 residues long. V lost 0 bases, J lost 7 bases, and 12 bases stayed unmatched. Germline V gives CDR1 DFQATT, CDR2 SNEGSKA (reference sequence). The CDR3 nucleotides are TGCAGTGCTAGAGATGATGGGGGACAGGGTTTAGATGAAGCTTTCTTT. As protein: CSARDDGGQGLDEAFF.

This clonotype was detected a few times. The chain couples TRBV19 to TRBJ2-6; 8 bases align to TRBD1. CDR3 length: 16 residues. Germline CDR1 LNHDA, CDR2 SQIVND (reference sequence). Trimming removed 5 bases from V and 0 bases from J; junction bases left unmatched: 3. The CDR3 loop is CASSSDRGSGANVLTF. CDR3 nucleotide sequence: TGTGCCAGTAGTTCCGACAGGGGCTCTGGGGCCAACGTCCTGACTTTC.

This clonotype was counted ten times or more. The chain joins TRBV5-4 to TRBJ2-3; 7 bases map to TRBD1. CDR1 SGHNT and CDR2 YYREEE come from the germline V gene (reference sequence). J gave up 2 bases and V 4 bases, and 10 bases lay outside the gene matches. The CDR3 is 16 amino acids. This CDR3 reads CASSRGQARTTDTQYF. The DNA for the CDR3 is TGTGCCAGCAGCCGCGGACAGGCGCGGACCACAGATACGCAGTATTTT. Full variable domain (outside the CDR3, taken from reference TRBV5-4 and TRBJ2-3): ETGVTQSPTHLIKTRGQQVTLRCSSQSGHNTVSWYQQALGQGPQFIFQYYREEENGRGNFPPRFSGLQFPNYSSELNVNALELDDSALYLCASSRGQARTTDTQYFGPGTRLTVL.

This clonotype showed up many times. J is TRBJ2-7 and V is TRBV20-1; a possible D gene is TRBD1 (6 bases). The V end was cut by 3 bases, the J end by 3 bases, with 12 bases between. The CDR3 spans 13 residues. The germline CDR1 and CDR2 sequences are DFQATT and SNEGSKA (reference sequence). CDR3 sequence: CSASRDNNYEQYF. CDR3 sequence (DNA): TGCAGTGCTAGCCGGGACAATAACTACGAGCAGTACTTC.

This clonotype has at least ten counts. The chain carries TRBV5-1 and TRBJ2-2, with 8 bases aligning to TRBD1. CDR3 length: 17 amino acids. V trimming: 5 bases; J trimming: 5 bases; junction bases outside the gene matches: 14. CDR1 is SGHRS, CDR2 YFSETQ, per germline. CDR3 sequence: CASSLWSGGPRTGELFF. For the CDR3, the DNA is TGCGCCAGCAGTTTATGGTCAGGGGGCCCGAGAACCGGGGAGCTGTTTTTT.

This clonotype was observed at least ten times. The CDR3 DNA is TGTGCCAGCAGTTTACCCATCGACGAAAACGAGCAGTACTTC. The encoded protein is CASSLPIDENEQYF. This chain joins TRBV27 and TRBJ2-7, with D hard to call. Between the trimmed V and J ends, which lost 2 bases and 5 bases, there was a span of 13 bases. Germline V gene lookup returns CDR1 MNHEY and CDR2 SMNVEV (reference sequence). CDR3 length: 14 amino acids.

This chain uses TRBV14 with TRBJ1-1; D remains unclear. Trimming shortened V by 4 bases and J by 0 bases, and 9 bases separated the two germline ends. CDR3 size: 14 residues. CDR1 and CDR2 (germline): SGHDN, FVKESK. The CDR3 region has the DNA TGTGCCAGCAGCCCTCCTGGCATGAACACTGAAGCTTTCTTT. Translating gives CASSPPGMNTEAFF. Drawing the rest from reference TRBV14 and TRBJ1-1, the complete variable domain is EAGVTQFPSHSVIEKGQTVTLRCDPISGHDNLYWYRRVMGKEIKFLLHFVKESKQDESGMPNNRFLAERTGGTYSTLKVQPAELEDSGVYFCASSPPGMNTEAFFGQGTRLTVV.

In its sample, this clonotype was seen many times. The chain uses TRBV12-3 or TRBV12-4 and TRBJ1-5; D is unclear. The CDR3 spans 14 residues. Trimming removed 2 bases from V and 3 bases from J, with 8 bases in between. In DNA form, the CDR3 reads TGTGCCAGCAGTTTACAGGACCTCAATCAGCCCCAGCATTTT. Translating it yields CASSLQDLNQPQHF.

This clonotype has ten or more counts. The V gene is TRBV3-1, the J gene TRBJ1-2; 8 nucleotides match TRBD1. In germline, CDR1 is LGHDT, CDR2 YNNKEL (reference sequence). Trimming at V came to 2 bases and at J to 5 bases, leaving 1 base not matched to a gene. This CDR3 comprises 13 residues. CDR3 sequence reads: CASSQRQGYGYTF. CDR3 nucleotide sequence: TGTGCCAGCAGCCAAAGACAGGGGTATGGCTACACCTTC.

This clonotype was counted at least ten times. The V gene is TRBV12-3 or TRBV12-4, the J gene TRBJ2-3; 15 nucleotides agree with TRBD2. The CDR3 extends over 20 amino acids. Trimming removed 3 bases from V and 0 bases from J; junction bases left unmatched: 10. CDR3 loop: CASSFYLGLAGGPSTDTQYF. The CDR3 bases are TGTGCCAGCAGTTTTTATTTAGGACTAGCGGGGGGGCCTAGCACAGATACGCAGTATTTT.

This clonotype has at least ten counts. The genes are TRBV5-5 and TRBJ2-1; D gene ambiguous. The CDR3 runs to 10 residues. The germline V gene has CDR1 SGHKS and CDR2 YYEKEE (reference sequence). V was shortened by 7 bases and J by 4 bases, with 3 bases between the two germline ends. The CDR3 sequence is CASGYNEQFF. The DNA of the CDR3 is TGTGCCAGCGGATACAATGAGCAGTTCTTC.

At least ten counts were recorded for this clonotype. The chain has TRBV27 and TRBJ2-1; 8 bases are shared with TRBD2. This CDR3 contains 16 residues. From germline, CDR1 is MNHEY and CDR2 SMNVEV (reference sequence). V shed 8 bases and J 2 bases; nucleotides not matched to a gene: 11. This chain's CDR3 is CASDVRAGGAYNEQFF. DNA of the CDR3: TGTGCCAGCGATGTTCGTGCGGGGGGAGCCTACAATGAGCAGTTCTTC.

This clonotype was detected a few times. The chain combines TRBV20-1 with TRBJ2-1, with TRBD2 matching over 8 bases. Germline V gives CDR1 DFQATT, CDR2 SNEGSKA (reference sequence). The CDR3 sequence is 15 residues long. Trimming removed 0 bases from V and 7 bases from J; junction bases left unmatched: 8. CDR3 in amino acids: CSARDGTRVRNEQFF. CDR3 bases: TGCAGTGCTAGAGATGGGACTAGAGTGAGAAATGAGCAGTTCTTC.

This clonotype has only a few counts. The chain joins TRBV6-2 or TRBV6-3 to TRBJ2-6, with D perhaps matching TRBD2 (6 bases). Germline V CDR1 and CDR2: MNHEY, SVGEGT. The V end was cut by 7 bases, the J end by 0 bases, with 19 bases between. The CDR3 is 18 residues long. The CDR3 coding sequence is TGTGCCAGCACCCAGGGAGGATCTGGGCTCTCTGGGGCCAACGTCCTGACTTTC. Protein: CASTQGGSGLSGANVLTF.